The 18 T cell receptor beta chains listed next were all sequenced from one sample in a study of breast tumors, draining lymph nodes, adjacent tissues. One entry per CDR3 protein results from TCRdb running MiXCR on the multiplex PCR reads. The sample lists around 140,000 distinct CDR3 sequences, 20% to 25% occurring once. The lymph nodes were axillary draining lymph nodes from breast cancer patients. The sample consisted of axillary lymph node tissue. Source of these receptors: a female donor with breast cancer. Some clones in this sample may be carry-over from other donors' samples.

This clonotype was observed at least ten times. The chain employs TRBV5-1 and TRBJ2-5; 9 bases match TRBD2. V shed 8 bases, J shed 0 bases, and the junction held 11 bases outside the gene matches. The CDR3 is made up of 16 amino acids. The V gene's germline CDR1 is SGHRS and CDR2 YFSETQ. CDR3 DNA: TGCGCCAGGAAGAAGAGAGCGGGAGGCAACCAAGAGACCCAGTACTTC. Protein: CARKKRAGGNQETQYF.

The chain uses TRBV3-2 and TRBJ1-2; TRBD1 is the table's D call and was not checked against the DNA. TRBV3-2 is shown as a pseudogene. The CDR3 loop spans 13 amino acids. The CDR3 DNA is TGTGCCACCCGGGGGGGGGGAACGGGAGGCTACACCTTC. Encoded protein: CATRGGGTGGYTF.

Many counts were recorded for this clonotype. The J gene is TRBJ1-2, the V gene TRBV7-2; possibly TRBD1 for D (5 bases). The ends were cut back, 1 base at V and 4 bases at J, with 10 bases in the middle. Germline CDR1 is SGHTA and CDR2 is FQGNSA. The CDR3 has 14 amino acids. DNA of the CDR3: TGTGCCAGCAGCTTAGGACAGTCTAGCTATGGCTACACCTTC. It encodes CASSLGQSSYGYTF.

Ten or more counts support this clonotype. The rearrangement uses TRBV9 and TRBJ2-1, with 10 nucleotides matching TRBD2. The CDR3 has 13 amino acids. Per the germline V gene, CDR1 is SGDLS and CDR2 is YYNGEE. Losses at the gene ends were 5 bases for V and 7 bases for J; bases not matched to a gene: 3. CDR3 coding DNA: TGTGCCAGCAGGGCTAGCGGGAGAAATGAGCAGTTCTTC. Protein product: CASRASGRNEQFF.

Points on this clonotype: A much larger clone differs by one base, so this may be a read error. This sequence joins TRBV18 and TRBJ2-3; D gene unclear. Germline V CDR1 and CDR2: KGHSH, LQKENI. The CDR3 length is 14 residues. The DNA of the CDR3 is TGTGCCGGCTCACCTCCTACCCCAAGTGGCTCGCAGTATTTT. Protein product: CAGSPPTPSGSQYF.

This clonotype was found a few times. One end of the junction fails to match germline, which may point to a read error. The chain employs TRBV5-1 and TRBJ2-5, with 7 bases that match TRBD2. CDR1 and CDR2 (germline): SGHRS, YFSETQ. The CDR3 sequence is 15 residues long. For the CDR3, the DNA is TGCGCCAGCAACTTGGTGGCTAGCGGCCAAGAGACCCAGTACTTC. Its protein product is CASNLVASGQETQYF.

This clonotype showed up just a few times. CDR3 sequence reads: CAWSGSAERPTDTQYF. DNA for the CDR3: TGTGCCTGGAGTGGATCAGCGGAAAGACCCACAGATACGCAGTATTTT. The chain links TRBV30 to TRBJ2-3; TRBD2 might be the D (5 bases). Germline CDR1 reads GTSNPN; CDR2 reads SVGIG (reference sequence). The CDR3 covers 16 residues. V was trimmed by 1 base and J by 2 bases, leaving 16 bases between them.

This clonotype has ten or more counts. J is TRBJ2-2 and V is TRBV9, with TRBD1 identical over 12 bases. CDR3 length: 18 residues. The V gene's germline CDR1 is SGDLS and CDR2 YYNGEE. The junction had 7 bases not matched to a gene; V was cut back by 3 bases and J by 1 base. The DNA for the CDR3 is TGTGCCAGCAGCGGCGCGGGGACAGGGGGCAAGAACACCGGGGAGCTGTTTTTT. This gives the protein CASSGAGTGGKNTGELFF.

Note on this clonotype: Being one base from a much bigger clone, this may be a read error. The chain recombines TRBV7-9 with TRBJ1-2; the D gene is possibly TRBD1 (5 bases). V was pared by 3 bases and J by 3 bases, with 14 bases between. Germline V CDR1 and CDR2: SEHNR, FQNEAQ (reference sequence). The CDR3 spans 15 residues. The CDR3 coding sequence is TGTGCCAGCAGCTTTGGGCGGGGCGTCCACTATGGCTACACCTTC. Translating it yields CASSFGRGVHYGYTF.

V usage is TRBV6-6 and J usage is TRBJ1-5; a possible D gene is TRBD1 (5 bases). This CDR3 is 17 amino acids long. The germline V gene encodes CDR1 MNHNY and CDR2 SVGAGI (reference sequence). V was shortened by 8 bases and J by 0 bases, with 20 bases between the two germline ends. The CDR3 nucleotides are TGTGCCAGCGGTCTGACAGACCGGGCAAATAGCAATCAGCCCCAGCATTTT. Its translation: CASGLTDRANSNQPQHF.

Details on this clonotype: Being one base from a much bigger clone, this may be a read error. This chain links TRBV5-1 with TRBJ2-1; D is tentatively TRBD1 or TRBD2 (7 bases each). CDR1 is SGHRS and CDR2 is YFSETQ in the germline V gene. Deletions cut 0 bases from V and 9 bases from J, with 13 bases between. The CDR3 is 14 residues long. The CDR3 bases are TGCGCCAGCAGCTTGGTCAGGGGGGGGGGTGAGCAGTTCTTC. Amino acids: CASSLVRGGGEQFF.

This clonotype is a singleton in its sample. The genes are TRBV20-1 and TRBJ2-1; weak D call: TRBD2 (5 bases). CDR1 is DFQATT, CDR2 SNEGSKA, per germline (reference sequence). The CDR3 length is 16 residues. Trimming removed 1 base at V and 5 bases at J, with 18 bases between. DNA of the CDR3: TGCAGTGCTAGAGCGGTGAGCAGGAGGAGCAACAATGAGCAGTTCTTC. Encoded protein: CSARAVSRRSNNEQFF.

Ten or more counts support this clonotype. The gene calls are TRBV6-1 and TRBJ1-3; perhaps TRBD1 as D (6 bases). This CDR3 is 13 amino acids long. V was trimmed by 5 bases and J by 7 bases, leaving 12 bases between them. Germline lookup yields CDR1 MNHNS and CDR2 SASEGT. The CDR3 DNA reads TGTGCCAGCAGTCGGATAGGGGGGAACACCATATATTTT. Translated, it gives CASSRIGGNTIYF.

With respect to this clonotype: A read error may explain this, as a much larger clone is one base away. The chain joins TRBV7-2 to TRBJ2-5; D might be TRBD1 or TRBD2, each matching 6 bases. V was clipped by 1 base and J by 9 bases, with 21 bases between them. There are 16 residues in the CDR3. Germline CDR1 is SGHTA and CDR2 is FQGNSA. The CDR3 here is CASSLDWGRPWEAQYF. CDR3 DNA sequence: TGTGCCAGCAGCTTAGATTGGGGGCGGCCGTGGGAGGCCCAGTACTTC.

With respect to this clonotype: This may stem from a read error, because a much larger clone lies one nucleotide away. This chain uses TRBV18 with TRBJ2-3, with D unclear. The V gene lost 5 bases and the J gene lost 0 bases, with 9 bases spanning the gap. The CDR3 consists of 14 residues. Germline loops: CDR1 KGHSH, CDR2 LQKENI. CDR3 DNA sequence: TGTGCCAGCTCATCGGAGATAAGCACAGATACGCAGTATTTT. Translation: CASSSEISTDTQYF.

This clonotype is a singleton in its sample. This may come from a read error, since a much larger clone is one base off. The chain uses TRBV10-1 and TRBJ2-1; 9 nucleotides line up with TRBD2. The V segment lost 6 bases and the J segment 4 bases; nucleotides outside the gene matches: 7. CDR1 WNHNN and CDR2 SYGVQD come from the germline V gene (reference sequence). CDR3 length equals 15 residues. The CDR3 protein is CASRAGLALYNEQFF. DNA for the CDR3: TGCGCCAGCAGGGCGGGACTAGCCCTTTACAATGAGCAGTTCTTC.

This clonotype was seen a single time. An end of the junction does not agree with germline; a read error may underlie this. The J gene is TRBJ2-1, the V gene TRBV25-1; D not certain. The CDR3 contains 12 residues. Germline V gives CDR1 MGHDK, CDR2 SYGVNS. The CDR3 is CASRTQYNELFF. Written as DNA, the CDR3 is TGTGCCAGCAGAACACAATACAATGAGCTGTTCTTC.

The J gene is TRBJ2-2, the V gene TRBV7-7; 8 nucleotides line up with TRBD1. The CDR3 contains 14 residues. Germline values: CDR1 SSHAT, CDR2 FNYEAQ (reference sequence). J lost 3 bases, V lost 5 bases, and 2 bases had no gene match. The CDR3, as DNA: TGTGCCAGCAGCCAGGACAGGGACACCGGGGAGCTGTTTTTT. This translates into CASSQDRDTGELFF.